This TCR beta chain appears in the sequencing data of a study of blood T cell repertoires in COVID-19. Study-level information: COVID-19 samples, acute and convalescent, were from the United States, Italy and Spain.

This clone has only one observation. Here immunoSEQ multiplex PCR was the method, and the copy in TCRdb shows in-frame clones only, minus some. Counted here are some 83,000 clones, approximately 81% occurring once; the ten biggest clones make up around 40%. Germline lookup yields CDR1 MGHRA and CDR2 YSYEKL. V shed 1 base and J 0 bases; nucleotides not matched to a gene: 2. The CDR3 extends over 17 amino acids. The receptor was derived from a man at least 80 years old with acute or convalescent COVID-19. The source material was peripheral blood. The rearrangement links TRBV4-1 to TRBJ2-2; 10 bases are a match to TRBD2. DNA for the CDR3: TGCGCCAGCAGCCAAGTCGGACTAGCGGCGAACACCGGGGAGCTGTTTTTT. It translates to CASSQVGLAANTGELFF.